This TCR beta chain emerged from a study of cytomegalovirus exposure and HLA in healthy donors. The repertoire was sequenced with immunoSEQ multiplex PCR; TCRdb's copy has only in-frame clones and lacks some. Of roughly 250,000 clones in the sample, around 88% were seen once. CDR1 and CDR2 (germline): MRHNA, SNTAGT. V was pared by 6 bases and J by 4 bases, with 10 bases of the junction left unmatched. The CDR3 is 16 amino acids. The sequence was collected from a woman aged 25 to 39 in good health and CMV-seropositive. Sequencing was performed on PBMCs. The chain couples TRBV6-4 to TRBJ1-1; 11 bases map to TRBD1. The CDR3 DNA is TGTGCCAGCAGGACCACCGGGACAGGGGGTCGCACTGAAGCTTTCTTT. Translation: CASRTTGTGGRTEAFF.